This T cell receptor (beta chain) originates from a study of T cell repertoires in cytomegalovirus infection. The wider study: Public TCR beta signatures marked donors with CMV infection and the matching HLA.

CDR1 and CDR2 (germline): MNHEY, SMNVEV (reference sequence). This CDR3 has 15 amino acids. The germline V and J ends were trimmed by 0 bases and 3 bases, with 9 bases remaining between them. General study findings and limits: Summed public TCR beta family frequency identified CMV carriers bearing the relevant HLA. HLA-C-restricted, CMV-specific TCR beta clonotypes were dominant ex vivo.

TCRdb ran MiXCR on the reads and lists one entry per CDR3 protein. The sample yields about 920,000 distinct CDR3 sequences, roughly a third seen once. This clonotype was observed a handful of times. The antigen remains unidentified. The chain joins TRBV27 to TRBJ1-5; maybe TRBD1 (5 bases). The sample consisted of cultured CD8+ T cells from PBMCs, taken from culture after CMV antigen stimulation. This sequence was found in a human donor in good health (CMV status not recorded). Some clones in this sample may be carry-over from other donors' samples. CDR3 coding DNA: TGTGCCAGCAGTTTATCCGCAGGGATCAATCAGCCCCAGCATTTT. Protein sequence: CASSLSAGINQPQHF.